Listed here is a single T cell receptor beta chain. Its antigen remains unknown. Trimming took off 1 base at V and 2 bases at J, with 12 bases between the two ends. CDR3 size: 15 residues. In germline, CDR1 is DFQATT, CDR2 SNEGSKA (reference sequence). A TCRbeta library incorporating unique molecular identifiers was prepared. One entry per CDR3 protein, called by TCRdb with MiXCR from the PCR reads. The table lists just over 950,000 distinct CDR3 sequences, roughly 29% of them singletons. These data come from a study of T-cell reconstitution after alpha-beta-depleted transplantation in children. General study findings and limits: After transplant, high TCRbeta diversity at day 60 in some patients arose from surviving recipient T cells and thymic progenitors. The study reportedly traced alpha-beta T cells about two months after transplant to several hundred expanded graft clones.

The sequence derives from a boy younger than two who had a stem cell transplant for SCID, so the T cells may come from the graft donor. The material was PBMCs, mostly from graft donor cells, obtained 360 days after TCRalphabeta/CD19-depleted stem cell transplant. The J gene is TRBJ1-5, the V gene TRBV20-1, with D perhaps TRBD1 (5 bases). This CDR3 reads CSARAGGEGNQPQHF. CDR3 nucleotide sequence: TGCAGTGCTAGAGCCGGGGGGGAGGGCAATCAGCCCCAGCATTTT.